This TCR beta chain was documented in a study of T cells in Graves' hyperthyroidism and ophthalmopathy. As for the study in general: Peripheral blood samples were taken at initial diagnosis, prior to any treatment.

CDR1 GTSNPN and CDR2 SVGIG come from the germline V gene (reference sequence). This CDR3 comprises 14 residues. The V and J ends lost 5 bases and 1 base respectively, with 14 bases between them. What was amplified from RNA transcripts were TCR beta CDR3 regions. The primer set for the first-round RT-PCR of the TCR CDR3 was HTBI. Each CDR3 protein is one row after TCRdb ran MiXCR on the multiplex PCR reads. The sample holds approximately 480,000 distinct CDR3 sequences, less than 25% seen once. This clonotype was seen ten or more times. The clonotype comes from a man between 18 and 29 years old with Graves' hyperthyroidism. This chain joins TRBV30 and TRBJ1-1; D not certain. The sequenced sample was blood. Written as DNA, the CDR3 is TGTGCCTGGTTGGCCTCGGGCCGGAACACTGAAGCTTTCTTT. Its protein product is CAWLASGRNTEAFF.